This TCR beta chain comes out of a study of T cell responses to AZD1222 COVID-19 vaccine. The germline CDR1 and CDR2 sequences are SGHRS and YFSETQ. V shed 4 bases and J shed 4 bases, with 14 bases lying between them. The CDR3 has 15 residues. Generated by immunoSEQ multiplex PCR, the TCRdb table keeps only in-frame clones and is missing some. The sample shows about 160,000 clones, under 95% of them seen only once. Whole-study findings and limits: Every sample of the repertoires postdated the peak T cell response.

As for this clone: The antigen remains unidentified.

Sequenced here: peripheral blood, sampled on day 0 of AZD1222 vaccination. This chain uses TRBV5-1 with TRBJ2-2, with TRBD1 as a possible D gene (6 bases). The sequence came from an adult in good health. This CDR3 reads CASSQGHSSTGELFF. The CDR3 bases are TGCGCCAGCAGCCAGGGACACTCGAGCACCGGGGAGCTGTTTTTT.